This T cell receptor beta chain originates from a study of control samples from healthy donors and cancer patients. In germline, CDR1 is MNHEY, CDR2 SVGAGI. Trimming took off 5 bases at V and 3 bases at J, with 11 bases between the two ends. The CDR3 sequence is 14 residues long. Clones were read by immunoSEQ multiplex PCR, and TCRdb kept only the in-frame ones, dropping some. Among about 150,000 clones listed, 91% were seen once. The sequenced material came from blood. The rearrangement joins TRBV6-5 to TRBJ2-1, with a possible D match to TRBD2 (5 bases). The clonotype originates from a woman aged 40 to 50 in good health. The CDR3 loop is CASSLIAGYNEQFF. The CDR3, as DNA: TGTGCCAGCAGTCTCATCGCGGGCTACAATGAGCAGTTCTTC.